This T cell receptor (beta chain) was sequenced during a study of human T cells and chemical hapten exposure. Findings and limits, study-wide: Donor immune responses may differ from healthy people's, since all donors had alopecia.

TCRdb called the RACE reads again in MiXCR, with one record for every CDR3 protein. Among approximately 77,000 distinct CDR3 sequences listed, roughly 7.2% were seen once. The time point is: patch test 1, 2 weeks after DPC sensitization. This sample's treatment: therapeutic diphenylcyclopropenone sensitization with weekly scalp DPC. Blood sampling occurred before each patch-test application. Germline CDR1 is MNHNY and CDR2 is SVGAGI (reference sequence). The CDR3 totals 17 residues. V gave up 0 bases and J gave up 0 bases, with 12 bases separating them. In its sample, this clonotype was seen a few times. Antigen specificity is unknown.

This clonotype originated in a woman in her thirties with alopecia areata. Some clones in this sample may be carry-over from other donors' samples. The chain employs TRBV6-6 and TRBJ1-3, with D tentatively TRBD1 (5 bases). This material consisted of whole blood, taken in connection with sensitization to the hapten diphenylcyclopropenone (DPC). CDR3 amino acids: CASSYSGRINSGNTIYF. The CDR3 coding sequence is TGTGCCAGCAGTTACTCGGGACGGATTAACTCTGGAAACACCATATATTTT.